Listed here are 27 T cell receptor beta chains from one sample, sequenced in a study of control samples from healthy donors and cancer patients. Data came from immunoSEQ multiplex PCR; TCRdb stores just in-frame clones and leaves some out. The sample includes 90,000 to 130,000 clones, 85% to 90% of them seen just once. Sequencing was performed on PBMCs. The receptors originated from a woman aged 55-70 years with lung cancer.

The genes are TRBV19 and TRBJ2-5, with 12 bases that match TRBD2. V was clipped by 7 bases and J by 5 bases; unmatched bases: 2. Germline CDR1 is LNHDA and CDR2 is SQIVND (reference sequence). This CDR3 has 13 amino acids. CDR3 coding DNA: TGTGCCAGTACAACTAGCGGGAGGGAGACCCAGTACTTC. Protein: CASTTSGRETQYF.

The V call is TRBV27, the J call TRBJ1-2; perhaps TRBD1 as D (6 bases). Trimming left V 5 bases short and J 7 bases short, with 17 bases between. The CDR3 sequence is 14 residues long. Germline CDR1 MNHEY, CDR2 SMNVEV (reference sequence). The CDR3: CASSPSGGGGGYTF. As DNA, the CDR3 is TGTGCCAGCAGTCCCTCCGGAGGGGGGGGTGGCTACACCTTC.

The J gene is TRBJ2-2, the V gene TRBV14; D unclear. Trimming pared 0 bases from V and 6 bases from J, leaving 11 bases between. Germline lookup yields CDR1 SGHDN and CDR2 FVKESK. This CDR3 region has 15 residues. The CDR3 spells CASSQDRLPAGELFF. DNA for the CDR3: TGTGCCAGCAGCCAAGATCGACTGCCCGCCGGGGAGCTGTTTTTT.

This rearrangement joins TRBV12-3 or TRBV12-4 to TRBJ1-5; the D gene is possibly TRBD1 (5 bases). The CDR3 has 13 amino acids. The ends were cut back, 8 bases at V and 7 bases at J, with 15 bases in the middle. The CDR3 loop reads CASGLGRVQPQHF. The CDR3 nucleotides read TGTGCCAGCGGTCTGGGCAGGGTGCAGCCCCAGCATTTT.

The chain combines TRBV6-6 with TRBJ2-1; 9 positions match TRBD2. Germline trimming cut 9 bases from V and 4 bases from J; bases unmatched to any gene: 7. Germline CDR1 and CDR2: MNHNY and SVGAGI (reference sequence). The CDR3 loop spans 14 amino acids. The CDR3 sequence is CASLSGSRYNEQFF. The CDR3 coding sequence is TGTGCCAGTCTTAGCGGGAGTAGATACAATGAGCAGTTCTTC.

J is TRBJ2-2 and V is TRBV29-1, with no clear D. Germline V CDR1 and CDR2: SQVTM, ANQGSEA. This CDR3 region has 13 residues. The V and J ends lost 3 bases and 8 bases respectively, with 13 bases between them. CDR3 nucleotides: TGCAGCGTTGAGGTCTCAAGTGTGGGGGAGCTGTTTTTT. Protein: CSVEVSSVGELFF.

V and J are TRBV11-2 and TRBJ2-1, with D unclear. Germline CDR1 reads SGHAT; CDR2 reads FQNNGV. This CDR3 is 15 amino acids long. The V end was cut by 5 bases, the J end by 0 bases, with 11 bases between. Written as DNA, the CDR3 is TGTGCCAGCAGCCCCGACCAGAGCTCCTACAATGAGCAGTTCTTC. This encodes CASSPDQSSYNEQFF.

V and J are TRBV20-1 and TRBJ2-7; D is unclear. Per germline, CDR1 DFQATT and CDR2 SNEGSKA (reference sequence). V lost 3 bases and J lost 1, with 10 bases in between. CDR3 size: 13 residues. The CDR3 loop reads CSASFGSSYEQYF. The DNA for the CDR3 is TGCAGTGCTAGTTTTGGCAGTTCCTACGAGCAGTACTTC.

The chain is built from TRBV9 and TRBJ1-1, with 8 bases lining up with TRBD1. The V gene's germline CDR1 is SGDLS and CDR2 YYNGEE. V dropped 6 bases and J dropped 1; count of bases not matched to a gene: 5. The CDR3 contains 14 residues. CDR3 amino acids: CASNQQGENTEAFF. CDR3 coding DNA: TGTGCCAGCAACCAACAGGGGGAGAACACTGAAGCTTTCTTT.

V gene TRBV27 combines with J gene TRBJ1-1; the match to TRBD1 covers 12 bases. The J segment lost 3 bases and the V segment lost 5 bases, leaving 13 bases of the junction unmatched. This CDR3 is 18 amino acids long. Looked up from germline, CDR1 is MNHEY and CDR2 is SMNVEV (reference sequence). This chain's CDR3 is CASSPYPGQGAGYTEAFF. CDR3 sequence (DNA): TGTGCCAGCAGTCCGTACCCGGGACAGGGGGCAGGGTACACTGAAGCTTTCTTT.

The chain joins TRBV5-1 to TRBJ1-1; D perhaps matches TRBD1 (5 bases). This CDR3 is built from 16 residues. Trimming cost V 6 bases and J 1 base, with 19 bases left between them. CDR1 SGHRS and CDR2 YFSETQ come from the germline V gene. The CDR3 DNA reads as TGCGCCAGCACCCCCGGGGGTGGGGGAACGAACACTGAAGCTTTCTTT. Encoded protein: CASTPGGGGTNTEAFF.

This clone was observed a few times. CDR3 protein: CASSSGQGVSEQFF. CDR3 nucleotides: TGTGCCAGCAGCTCCGGGCAGGGGGTTAGTGAGCAGTTCTTC. The chain combines TRBV7-2 with TRBJ2-1; TRBD1 agrees at 7 bases. V shed 4 bases, J shed 9 bases, and the junction held 9 bases outside the gene matches. The CDR3 sequence is 14 residues long. Germline values: CDR1 SGHTA, CDR2 FQGNSA. Variable domain in full (rest from reference TRBV7-2 and TRBJ2-1): GAGVSQSPSNKVTEKGKDVELRCDPISGHTALYWYRQSLGQGLEFLIYFQGNSAPDKSGLPSDRFSAERTGGSVSTLTIQRTQQEDSAVYLCASSSGQGVSEQFFGPGTRLTVL.

This clone appeared once. As DNA, the CDR3 is TGTGCCAGTTCTGTGGCAGAAACAAACAATGAGCAGTTCTTC. This sequence encodes CASSVAETNNEQFF. The rearrangement links TRBV7-9 to TRBJ2-1, with D uncertain. The germline CDR1 and CDR2 sequences are SEHNR and FQNEAQ (reference sequence). The CDR3 runs to 14 residues. Trimming left V 9 bases short and J 5 bases short, with 17 bases between.

J is TRBJ2-7 and V is TRBV7-2; D not certain. CDR1 and CDR2 (germline): SGHTA, FQGNSA. V lost 5 bases, J lost 2 bases, and 7 bases lay in between. The CDR3 loop spans 12 amino acids. In DNA form, the CDR3 reads TGTGCCAGCAGCGGCGGCCCCTACGAGCAGTACTTC. This sequence encodes CASSGGPYEQYF.

This clone was observed once. The J gene is TRBJ2-7, the V gene TRBV14, with 10 bases identical to TRBD2. V gave up 0 bases and J gave up 2 bases; unmatched junction bases: 4. This CDR3 is 16 amino acids long. Germline V gene data show CDR1 as SGHDN and CDR2 as FVKESK. The CDR3 coding sequence is TGTGCCAGCAGCCAAGATAGAGGACTAGCGGCCTACGAGCAGTACTTC. The encoded protein is CASSQDRGLAAYEQYF.

This clone was seen a few times. The genes are TRBV6-5 and TRBJ1-3, with D unclear. The germline V gene has CDR1 MNHEY and CDR2 SVGAGI. This CDR3 contains 16 residues. V was pared by 4 bases and J by 0 bases, with 13 bases between. The CDR3 loop is CASSSSRHHSGNTIYF. In DNA, the CDR3 is TGTGCCAGCAGTTCATCGAGGCACCACTCTGGAAACACCATATATTTT.

The rearrangement uses TRBV2 and TRBJ1-1; no clear D gene. The CDR3 loop spans 13 amino acids. Germline V gene sequence: CDR1 SNHLY, CDR2 FYNNEI. The V and J ends lost 4 bases and 0 bases respectively, with 6 bases between them. CDR3 bases: TGTGCCAGCAGTGGGTGGGTGAACACTGAAGCTTTCTTT. This gives the protein CASSGWVNTEAFF. The complete variable domain, with remaining parts taken from reference TRBV2 and TRBJ1-1, reads EPEVTQTPSHQVTQMGQEVILRCVPISNHLYFYWYRQILGQKVEFLVSFYNNEISEKSEIFDDQFSVERPDGSNFTLKIRSTKLEDSAMYFCASSGWVNTEAFFGQGTRLTVV.

The chain employs TRBV5-6 and TRBJ1-1, with D maybe TRBD1 (5 bases). Germline V lookup: CDR1 SGHDT, CDR2 YYEEEE. The CDR3 contains 12 residues. V lost 5 bases, J lost 8 bases, and 13 bases lay in between. The CDR3 region is CASSYTDREAFF. In DNA form, the CDR3 reads TGTGCCAGCAGTTATACCGACAGAGAAGCTTTCTTT.

This chain connects TRBV19 to TRBJ2-7, with 10 nucleotides matching TRBD2. The J segment lost 3 bases and the V segment lost 7 bases, leaving 9 bases of the junction unmatched. This CDR3 has 15 residues. Looked up from germline, CDR1 is LNHDA and CDR2 is SQIVND (reference sequence). CDR3 protein: CASTTGASGSYEQYF. The CDR3 DNA reads as TGTGCCAGTACCACTGGGGCTAGCGGGAGCTACGAGCAGTACTTC. The full variable domain, rest sourced from reference TRBV19 and TRBJ2-7, is DGGITQSPKYLFRKEGQNVTLSCEQNLNHDAMYWYRQDPGQGLRLIYYSQIVNDFQKGDIAEGYSVSREKKESFPLTVTSAQKNPTAFYLCASTTGASGSYEQYFGPGTRLTVT.

The chain couples TRBV15 to TRBJ2-3; TRBD2 matches at 13 bases. This CDR3 contains 17 residues. From germline, CDR1 is LNHNV and CDR2 YYDKDF (reference sequence). Trimming cost V 0 bases and J 5 bases; bases outside gene matches: 5. The CDR3 loop reads CATSRDRLAGGKDTQYF. Here the CDR3 DNA reads TGTGCCACCAGCAGAGATCGACTAGCGGGAGGTAAAGATACGCAGTATTTT.

This clone has more than one count but fewer than ten. This rearrangement joins TRBV7-9 to TRBJ1-2; no firm D call. Trimming stripped 2 bases from V and 4 bases from J, with 14 bases between. CDR1 SEHNR and CDR2 FQNEAQ come from the germline V gene (reference sequence). The CDR3 length is 15 residues. The CDR3 sequence is CASSLYGNVGYGYTF. The CDR3 DNA reads as TGTGCCAGCAGCTTATACGGTAACGTGGGCTATGGCTACACCTTC.

The gene calls are TRBV11-3 and TRBJ1-1, with a tentative D call TRBD1 (6 bases). CDR1 SGHNT and CDR2 YENEEA come from the germline V gene. Trimming pared 6 bases from V and 7 bases from J, leaving 15 bases between. This CDR3 comprises 13 residues. The CDR3 region is CASSTTGWSEAFF. The CDR3 nucleotides are TGTGCCAGCAGTACTACAGGGTGGAGTGAAGCTTTCTTT.

The V call is TRBV5-8, the J call TRBJ1-5; D is unresolved. The CDR3 runs to 17 residues. CDR1 and CDR2 from the germline V gene are SGHTS and YDEGEE. Trimming pared 2 bases from V and 4 bases from J, leaving 19 bases between. This chain's CDR3 is CASSFYGLSANNQPQHF. CDR3 DNA sequence: TGTGCCAGCAGCTTTTATGGACTTTCAGCGAATAATCAGCCCCAGCATTTT. Variable domain in full (rest from reference TRBV5-8 and TRBJ1-5): EAGVTQSPTHLIKTRGQQATLRCSPISGHTSVYWYQQALGLGLQFLLWYDEGEERNRGNFPPRFSGRQFPNYSSELNVNALELEDSALYLCASSFYGLSANNQPQHFGDGTRLSIL.

The V gene is TRBV2, the J gene TRBJ1-1; maybe TRBD1 (5 bases). Trimming took 3 bases from V and 1 from J, leaving 9 bases between them. The CDR3 contains 14 residues. Germline V gene data show CDR1 as SNHLY and CDR2 as FYNNEI. CDR3 sequence (DNA): TGTGCCAGCAGTGACAGGGCTGCGAACACTGAAGCTTTCTTT. This gives the protein CASSDRAANTEAFF.

CDR3 residues: CASSPDNSGANVLTF. The CDR3 nucleotides are TGTGCCAGCAGCCCAGATAACTCTGGGGCCAACGTCCTGACTTTC. The chain joins TRBV7-3 to TRBJ2-6, with D unclear. The CDR3 is 15 amino acids. The germline V gene encodes CDR1 SGHTA and CDR2 FQGTGA. With 5 bases removed from V and 0 bases from J, the gap between germline ends came to 8 bases.

The chain carries TRBV28 and TRBJ1-1; D call uncertain. The V end lost 6 bases, the J end lost 3 bases, and 17 bases lay between the germline ends. The CDR3 runs to 15 residues. The V gene's germline CDR1 is MDHEN and CDR2 SYDVKM. CDR3 sequence reads: CASSLTLDGHTEAFF. For the CDR3, the DNA is TGTGCCAGCAGCTTGACGTTGGACGGACACACTGAAGCTTTCTTT. Supplemented by reference TRBV28 and TRBJ1-1, the full variable domain reads DVKVTQSSRYLVKRTGEKVFLECVQDMDHENMFWYRQDPGLGLRLIYFSYDVKMKEKGDIPEGYSVSREKKERFSLILESASTNQTSMYLCASSLTLDGHTEAFFGQGTRLTVV.

A single count supports this clone. This chain links TRBV3-1 (or the pseudogene TRBV3-2) with TRBJ2-7; TRBD2 agrees at 14 bases. This CDR3 is 18 amino acids long. V gave up 0 bases and J gave up 5 bases; unmatched junction bases: 9. CDR1 is LGHDT and CDR2 is YNNKEL in the germline V gene (reference sequence). As DNA, the CDR3 is TGTGCCAGCAGCCAAGATGGGGGACTAGCGGGAGAAGGAAACGAGCAGTACTTC. Protein product: CASSQDGGLAGEGNEQYF.